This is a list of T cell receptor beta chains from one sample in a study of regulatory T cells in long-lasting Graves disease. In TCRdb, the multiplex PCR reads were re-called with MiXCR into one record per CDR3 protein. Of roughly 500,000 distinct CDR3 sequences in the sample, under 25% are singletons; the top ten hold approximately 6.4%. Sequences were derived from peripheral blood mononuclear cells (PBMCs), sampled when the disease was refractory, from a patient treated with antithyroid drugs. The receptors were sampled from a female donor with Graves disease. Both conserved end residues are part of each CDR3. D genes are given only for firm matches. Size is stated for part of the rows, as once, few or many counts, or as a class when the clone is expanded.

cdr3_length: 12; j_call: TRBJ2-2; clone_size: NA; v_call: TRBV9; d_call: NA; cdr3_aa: CASSVDSGELFF; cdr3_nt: TGTGCCAGCAGCGTAGACTCCGGGGAGCTGTTTTTT
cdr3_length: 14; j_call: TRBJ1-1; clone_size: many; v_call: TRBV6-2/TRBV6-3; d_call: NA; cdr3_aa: CASSLAASNTEAFF; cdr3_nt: TGTGCCAGCTCCCTCGCGGCCTCGAACACTGAAGCTTTCTTT
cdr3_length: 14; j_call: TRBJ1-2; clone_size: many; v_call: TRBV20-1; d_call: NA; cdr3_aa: CSAREGRTGYGYTF; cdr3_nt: TGCAGTGCTAGAGAAGGGAGAACGGGCTATGGCTACACCTTC
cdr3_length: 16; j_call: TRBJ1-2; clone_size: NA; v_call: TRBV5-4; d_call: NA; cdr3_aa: CASSLGQSYFGDGYTF; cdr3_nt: TGTGCCAGCAGCTTGGGACAGAGTTATTTTGGGGATGGCTACACCTTC
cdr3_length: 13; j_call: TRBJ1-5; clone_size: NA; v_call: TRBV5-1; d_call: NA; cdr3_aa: CASSKGPQWPQHF; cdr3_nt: TGCGCCAGCAGCAAGGGACCTCAGTGGCCCCAGCATTTT
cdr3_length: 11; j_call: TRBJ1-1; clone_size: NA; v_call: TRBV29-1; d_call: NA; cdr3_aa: CSVDLTGKAFF; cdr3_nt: TGCAGCGTTGATCTTACAGGGAAGGCTTTCTTT
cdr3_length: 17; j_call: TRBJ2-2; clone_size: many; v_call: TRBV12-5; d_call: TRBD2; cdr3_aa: CASGSPPGRELTGELFF; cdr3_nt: TGTGCTAGTGGTTCCCCTCCGGGGCGGGAGCTCACCGGGGAGCTGTTTTTT
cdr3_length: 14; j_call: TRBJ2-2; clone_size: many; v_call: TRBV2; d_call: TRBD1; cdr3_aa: CASTDRGRTGELFF; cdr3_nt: TGTGCCAGCACGGACAGGGGGCGGACCGGGGAGCTGTTTTTT
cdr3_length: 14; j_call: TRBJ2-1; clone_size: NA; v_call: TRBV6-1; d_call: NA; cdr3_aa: CASRTQGNYNEQFF; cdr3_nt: TGTGCCAGCAGAACACAGGGAAACTACAATGAGCAGTTCTTC
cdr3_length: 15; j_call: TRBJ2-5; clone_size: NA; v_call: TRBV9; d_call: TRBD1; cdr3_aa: CASSVAGTGAETQYF; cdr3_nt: TGTGCCAGCAGCGTGGCCGGGACAGGGGCAGAGACCCAGTACTTC
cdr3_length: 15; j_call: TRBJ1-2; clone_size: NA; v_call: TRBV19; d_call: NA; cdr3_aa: CASSIDGRSNYGYTF; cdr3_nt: TGTGCCAGTAGTATAGACGGACGGTCTAACTATGGCTACACCTTC
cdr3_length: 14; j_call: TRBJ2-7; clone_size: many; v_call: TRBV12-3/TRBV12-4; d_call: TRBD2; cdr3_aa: CASSRERGYYEQYF; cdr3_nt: TGTGCCAGCAGTCGAGAGCGGGGCTACTACGAGCAGTACTTC
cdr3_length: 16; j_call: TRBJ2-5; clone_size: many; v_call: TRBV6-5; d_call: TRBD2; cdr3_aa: CASSWTSRRQGETQYF; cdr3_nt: TGTGCCAGCAGTTGGACTAGCCGACGCCAGGGAGAGACCCAGTACTTC
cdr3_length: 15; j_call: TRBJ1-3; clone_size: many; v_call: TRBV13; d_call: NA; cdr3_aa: CASSSRWRAGNTIYF; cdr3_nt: TGTGCCAGCAGCTCTCGGTGGAGGGCCGGAAACACCATATATTTT
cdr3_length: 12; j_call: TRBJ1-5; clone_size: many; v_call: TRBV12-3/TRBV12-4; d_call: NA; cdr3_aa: CASSPTNQPQHF; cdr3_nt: TGTGCCAGCAGCCCCACCAATCAGCCCCAGCATTTT
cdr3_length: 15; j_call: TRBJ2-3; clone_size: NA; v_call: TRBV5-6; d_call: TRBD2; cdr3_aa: CASSFASGRTDTQYF; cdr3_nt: TGTGCCAGCAGCTTTGCTAGCGGCCGCACAGATACGCAGTATTTT
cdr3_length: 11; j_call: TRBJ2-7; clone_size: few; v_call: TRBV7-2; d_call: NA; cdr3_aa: CASSLSIEQYF; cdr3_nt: TGTGCCAGCAGCTTATCTATCGAGCAGTACTTC
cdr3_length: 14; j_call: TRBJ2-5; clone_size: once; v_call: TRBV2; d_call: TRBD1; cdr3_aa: CASDRGVYQETQYF; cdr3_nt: TGTGCCAGCGACAGGGGGGTCTACCAAGAGACCCAGTACTTC
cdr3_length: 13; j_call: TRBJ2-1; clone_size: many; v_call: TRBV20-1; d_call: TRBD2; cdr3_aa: CSALADSYNEQFF; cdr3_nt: TGCAGTGCCCTAGCGGACTCCTACAATGAGCAGTTCTTC
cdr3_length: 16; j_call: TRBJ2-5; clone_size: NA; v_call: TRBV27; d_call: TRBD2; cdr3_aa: CASSFRGTSGKETQYF; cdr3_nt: TGTGCCAGCAGTTTTCGGGGGACTAGCGGGAAAGAGACCCAGTACTTC
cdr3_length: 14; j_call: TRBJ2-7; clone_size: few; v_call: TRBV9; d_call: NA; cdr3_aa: CASSVEDRFYEQYF; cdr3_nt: TGTGCCAGCAGCGTAGAGGATCGATTTTACGAGCAGTACTTC
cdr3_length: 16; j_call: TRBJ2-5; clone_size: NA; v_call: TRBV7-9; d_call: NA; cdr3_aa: CASSRFNWGPQETQYF; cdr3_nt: TGTGCCAGCAGCCGTTTCAACTGGGGGCCCCAAGAGACCCAGTACTTC
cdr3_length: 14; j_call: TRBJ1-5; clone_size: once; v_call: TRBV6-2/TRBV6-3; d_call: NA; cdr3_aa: CASSHTAGEQPQHF; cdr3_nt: TGTGCCAGCAGCCACACGGCAGGGGAACAGCCCCAGCATTTT
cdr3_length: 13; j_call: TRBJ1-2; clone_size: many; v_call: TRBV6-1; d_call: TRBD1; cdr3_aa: CASRAGQGYGYTF; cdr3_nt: TGTGCCAGCAGGGCGGGACAGGGGTATGGCTACACCTTC